This TCR beta chain appears in the sequencing data of a study of T-cell memory formation after mild COVID-19 (dated by TCRdb to the early 2020s). About the full investigation: TCR sequence clusters from the two donors were largely donor specific. The cohort was made up of two young adult volunteers, one female and one male, who were previously healthy. T-cell clones expanding and contracting after mild COVID-19 in a couple of donors were tracked by longitudinal TCRalpha and TCRbeta repertoire sequencing. General findings and caveats noted by the study authors: Contracting CD4+ clones appeared mostly in the CM and EM memory subsets, whereas CD8+ clones were enriched in EMRA. SARS-CoV-2 specificity of the second-wave clones peaking on day 37 was not confirmed. Only a couple of mild cases were covered in the study, and larger cohorts including severe cases with pre-infection samples were considered necessary. Balanced CD4/CD8 phenotypes were observed for clones contracting from day 15 to 85, whereas a bias towards CD4+ was observed for a second wave of clones expanding from day 15 to 37. Some responding clones were detected in pre-infection memory, which suggested that pre-existing cross-reactive memory T cells had joined the SARS-CoV-2 response.

A remark on this clonotype: Its antigen remains undetermined. Within one base of it there is no much larger clone, and no base qualities were kept.

PBMCs were isolated by Ficoll-Paque density gradient centrifugation. Instrument used: Illumina NovaSeq 6000. cDNA libraries for TCRalpha and TCRbeta were prepared by 5'RACE using constant-segment primers, with sample barcodes and unique molecular identifiers added. Trizol reagent was used to extract RNA from every sample. Library amplification was performed in two PCR steps, and a second sample barcode and Illumina TruSeq adapters were introduced in the second step. Libraries were sequenced on an Illumina NovaSeq with 2 x 150 bp paired-end reads. As for the authors' bioinformatics: With migec v1.2.7, reads were demultiplexed and then collapsed into UMI-guided consensus sequences. Using mixcr v2.1.11, UMI consensuses were aligned to TRA and TRB V and J templates and then assembled into clonotypes. A clonotype was counted as expanded or contracted only when both edgeR and NoisET called the clonotype significant, with the noise models trained on biological replicates. For edgeR calls, a false discovery rate-adjusted p below 0.01 and a log2 fold-change threshold of 1 were applied. As an exploratory analysis of dynamics, max-normalized trajectories of the 1000 most abundant clonotypes were examined by PCA with hierarchical clustering. Separately sequenced CD4+ and CD8+ repertoires were used to assign a CD4 or CD8 phenotype to each responding clone. TCRdb trimmed public reads at Q25 via fastp, called clones via MiXCR and kept in-frame beta chains. Every entry covers one CDR3 protein and lists the most common genes and DNA from its rows. TCRdb's processing, not the authors', yielded these V and J calls. This sample has about 260,000 distinct CDR3 sequences in its table, and roughly 17% of those were observed once. The ten biggest clones cover under 25% of the sample.

Sequencing was carried out using PBMCs or a T cell subset sorted from them (not recorded which). This sequence originates from a man younger than 35 who had mild COVID-19 (a few samples of this study predate the infection). The sample titles of this study are shuffled in the database, so cell type and time point are left out; the donor was told from shared clones.

CDR3 sequence: CASSLVGGIGEQFF. The DNA sequence is as follows: TGCGCCAGCAGCTTGGTAGGGGGCATCGGCGAGCAGTTCTTC. The chain employs TRBV5-1 and TRBJ2-1, and 7 junctional nucleotides match TRBD1. V is trimmed back by 0 bases and J by 10 bases, and the junction contains 7 bases that no gene match accounts for. CDR1 and CDR2 are read off the germline V gene as SGHRS and YFSETQ. The CDR3 starts with the cysteine, ends with the phenylalanine, and has 14 residues. Only CDR3 DNA remains: 42 bases, in frame from the first base.